The clone carrying this T cell receptor (beta chain) was counted a single time. Its antigen is not identified. The sample comes from a study of cytomegalovirus exposure and HLA in healthy donors. Background on the study: HLA-typed donors were the source of around 87 million unique TCRs, which an early data release held.

Overall study results and limits: Accurate prediction of HLA-A and HLA-B alleles (for most subjects) was reportedly achieved from TCR beta sequences. Productive rates of about 87% or about 30% were seen for most TCR beta V segments in an earlier analysis. Several of the most significant clusters appeared, in a later analysis, to be linked to common viral pathogens.

Use of 60 Vbeta and 13 Jbeta primers characterized the PCR. Data came from immunoSEQ multiplex PCR; TCRdb stores just in-frame clones and leaves some out. This table has about 200,000 clones, 75% to 90% appearing once. The CDR3 runs to 14 residues. In germline, CDR1 is SQVTM, CDR2 ANQGSEA. The V gene lost 4 bases and the J gene lost 1 base, with 10 bases spanning the gap. The receptor's source is a woman aged 30 to 39 in good health and CMV-seronegative. The chain is built from TRBV29-1 and TRBJ2-2; possibly TRBD1 for D (6 bases). The sample was PBMCs. This CDR3 is CSVVDRMNTGELFF. CDR3 DNA sequence: TGCAGCGTTGTTGACAGGATGAACACCGGGGAGCTGTTTTTT.